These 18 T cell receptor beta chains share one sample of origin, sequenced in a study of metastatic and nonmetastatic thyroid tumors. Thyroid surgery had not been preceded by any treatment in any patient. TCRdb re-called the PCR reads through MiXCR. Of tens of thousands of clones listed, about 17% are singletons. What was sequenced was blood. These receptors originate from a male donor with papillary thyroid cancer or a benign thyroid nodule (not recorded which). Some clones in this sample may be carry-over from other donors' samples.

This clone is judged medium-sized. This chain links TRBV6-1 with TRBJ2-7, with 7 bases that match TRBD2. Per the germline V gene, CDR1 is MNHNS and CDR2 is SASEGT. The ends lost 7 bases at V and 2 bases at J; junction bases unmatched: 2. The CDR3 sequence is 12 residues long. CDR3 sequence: CASIGGTYEQYF. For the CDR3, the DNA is TGTGCCAGCATCGGGGGGACCTACGAGCAGTACTTC.

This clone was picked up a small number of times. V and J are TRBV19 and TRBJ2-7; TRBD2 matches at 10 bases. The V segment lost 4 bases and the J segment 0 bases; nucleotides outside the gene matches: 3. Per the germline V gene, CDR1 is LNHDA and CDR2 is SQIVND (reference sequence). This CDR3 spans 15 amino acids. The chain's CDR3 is CASSTGLAASYEQYF. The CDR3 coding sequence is TGTGCCAGTAGTACCGGACTAGCGGCCTCCTACGAGCAGTACTTC.

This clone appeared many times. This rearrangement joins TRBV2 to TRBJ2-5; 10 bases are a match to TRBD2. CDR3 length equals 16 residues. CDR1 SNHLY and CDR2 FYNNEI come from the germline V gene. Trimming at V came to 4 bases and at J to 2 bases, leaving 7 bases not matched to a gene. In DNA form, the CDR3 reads TGTGCCAGCAGTGGGCTAGCGGGGGTTCAGCAAGAGACCCAGTACTTC. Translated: CASSGLAGVQQETQYF.

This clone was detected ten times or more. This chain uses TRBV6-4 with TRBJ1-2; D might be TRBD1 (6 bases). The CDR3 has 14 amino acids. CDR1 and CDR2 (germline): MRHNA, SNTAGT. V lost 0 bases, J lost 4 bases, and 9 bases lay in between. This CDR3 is CASSDSTGGYGYTF. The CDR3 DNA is TGTGCCAGCAGTGACTCGACAGGAGGCTATGGCTACACCTTC.

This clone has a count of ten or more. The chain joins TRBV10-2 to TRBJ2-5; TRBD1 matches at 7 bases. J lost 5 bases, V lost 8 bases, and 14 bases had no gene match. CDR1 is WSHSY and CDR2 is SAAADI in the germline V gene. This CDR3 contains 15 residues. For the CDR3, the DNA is TGCGCCAGCTTAGATCCGGGGACAGCGGAGGAGACCCAGTACTTC. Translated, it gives CASLDPGTAEETQYF.

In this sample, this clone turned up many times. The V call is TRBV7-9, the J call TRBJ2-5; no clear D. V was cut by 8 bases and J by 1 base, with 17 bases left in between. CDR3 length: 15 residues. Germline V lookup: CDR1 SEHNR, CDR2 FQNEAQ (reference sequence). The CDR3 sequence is CASSPHNLPQETQYF. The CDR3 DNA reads TGTGCCAGCTCCCCACATAACTTACCCCAAGAGACCCAGTACTTC.

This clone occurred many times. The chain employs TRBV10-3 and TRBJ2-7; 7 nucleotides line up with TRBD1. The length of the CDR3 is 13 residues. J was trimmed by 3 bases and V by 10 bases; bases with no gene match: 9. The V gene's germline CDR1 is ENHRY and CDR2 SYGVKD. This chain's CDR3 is CATRGTAFYEQYF. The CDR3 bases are TGTGCCACCAGAGGGACAGCCTTCTACGAGCAGTACTTC.

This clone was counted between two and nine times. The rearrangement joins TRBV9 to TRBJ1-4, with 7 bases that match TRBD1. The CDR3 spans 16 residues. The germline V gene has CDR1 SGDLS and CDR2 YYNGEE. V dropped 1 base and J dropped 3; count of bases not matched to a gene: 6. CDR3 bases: TGTGCCAGCAGCGTAAGACTACAGGGGCCTAATGAAAAACTGTTTTTT. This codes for CASSVRLQGPNEKLFF. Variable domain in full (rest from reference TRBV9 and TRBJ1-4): DSGVTQTPKHLITATGQRVTLRCSPRSGDLSVYWYQQSLDQGLQFLIQYYNGEERAKGNILERFSAQQFPDLHSELNLSSLELGDSALYFCASSVRLQGPNEKLFFGSGTQLSVL.

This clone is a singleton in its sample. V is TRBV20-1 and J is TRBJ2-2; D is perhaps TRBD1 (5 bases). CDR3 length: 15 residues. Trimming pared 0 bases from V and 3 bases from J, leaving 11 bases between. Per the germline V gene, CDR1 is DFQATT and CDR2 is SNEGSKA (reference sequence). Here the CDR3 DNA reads TGCAGTGCTAGAGATCAGAACAGGTACACCGGGGAGCTGTTTTTT. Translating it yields CSARDQNRYTGELFF.

Written as DNA, the CDR3 is TGCAGTGCTAGTCCTAGCGGGGGACACAATGAGCAGTTCTTC. The encoded protein is CSASPSGGHNEQFF. J is TRBJ2-1 and V is TRBV20-1; 10 nucleotides align to TRBD2. Looked up from germline, CDR1 is DFQATT and CDR2 is SNEGSKA (reference sequence). This CDR3 is built from 14 residues. Unmatched junction bases numbered 4, after V lost 3 bases and J lost 5 bases.

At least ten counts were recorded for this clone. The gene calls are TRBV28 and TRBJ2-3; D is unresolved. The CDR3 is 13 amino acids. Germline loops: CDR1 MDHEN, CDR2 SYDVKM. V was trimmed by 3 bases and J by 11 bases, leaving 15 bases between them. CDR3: CASSFPASEKQYF. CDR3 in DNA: TGTGCCAGCAGTTTCCCCGCGAGCGAGAAGCAGTATTTT.

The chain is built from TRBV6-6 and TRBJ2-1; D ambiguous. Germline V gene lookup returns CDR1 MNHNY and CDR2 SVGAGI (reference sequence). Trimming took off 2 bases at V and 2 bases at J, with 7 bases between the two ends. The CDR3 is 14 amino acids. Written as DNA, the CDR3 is TGTGCCAGCAGTTACAACGGAGCCTACAATGAGCAGTTCTTC. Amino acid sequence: CASSYNGAYNEQFF.

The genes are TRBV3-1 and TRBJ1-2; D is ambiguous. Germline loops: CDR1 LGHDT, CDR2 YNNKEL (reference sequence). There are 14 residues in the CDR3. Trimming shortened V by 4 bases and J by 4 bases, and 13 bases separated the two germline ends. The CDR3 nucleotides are TGTGCCAGCAGCCGTTCATCCGCCGGCTATGGCTACACCTTC. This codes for CASSRSSAGYGYTF. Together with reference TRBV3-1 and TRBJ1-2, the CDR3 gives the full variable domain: DTAVSQTPKYLVTQMGNDKSIKCEQNLGHDTMYWYKQDSKKFLKIMFSYNNKELIINETVPNRFSPKSPDKAHLNLHINSLELGDSAVYFCASSRSSAGYGYTFGSGTRLTVV.

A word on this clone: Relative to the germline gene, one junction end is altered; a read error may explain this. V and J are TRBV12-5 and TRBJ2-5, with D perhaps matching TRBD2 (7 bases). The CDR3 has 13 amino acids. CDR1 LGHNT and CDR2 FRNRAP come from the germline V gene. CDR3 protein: CASIQGGEETQYF. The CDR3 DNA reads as TGTGCTAGCATACAGGGAGGGGAAGAGACACAGTACTTC.

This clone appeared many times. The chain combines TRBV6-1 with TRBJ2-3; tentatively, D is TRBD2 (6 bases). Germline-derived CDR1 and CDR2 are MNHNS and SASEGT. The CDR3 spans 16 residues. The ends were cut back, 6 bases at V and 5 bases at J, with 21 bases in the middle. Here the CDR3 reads CASSPPGLRPGDTQYF. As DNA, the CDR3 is TGTGCCAGCAGCCCACCCGGACTAAGGCCTGGAGATACGCAGTATTTT.

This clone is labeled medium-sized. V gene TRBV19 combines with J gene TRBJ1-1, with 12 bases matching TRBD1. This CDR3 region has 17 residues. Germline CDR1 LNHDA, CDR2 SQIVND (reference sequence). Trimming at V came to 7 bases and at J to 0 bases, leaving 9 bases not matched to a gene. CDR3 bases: TGTGCCAGTATTCCTTCGGGACAGGGGGCTCTGAACACTGAAGCTTTCTTT. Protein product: CASIPSGQGALNTEAFF.

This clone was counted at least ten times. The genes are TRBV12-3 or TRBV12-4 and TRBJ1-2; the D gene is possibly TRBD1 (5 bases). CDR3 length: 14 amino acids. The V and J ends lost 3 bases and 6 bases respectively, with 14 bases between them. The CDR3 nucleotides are TGTGCCAGCAGTTTTTTGGGCGGGGCGGATGGCTACACCTTC. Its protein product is CASSFLGGADGYTF.

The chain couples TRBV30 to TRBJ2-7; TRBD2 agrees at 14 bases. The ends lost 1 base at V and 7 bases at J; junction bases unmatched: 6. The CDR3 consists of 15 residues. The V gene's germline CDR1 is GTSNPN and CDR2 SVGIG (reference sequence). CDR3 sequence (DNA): TGTGCCTGGAGTGGACCTGGGACTAGCGGGAGAGAGCAGTACTTC. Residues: CAWSGPGTSGREQYF. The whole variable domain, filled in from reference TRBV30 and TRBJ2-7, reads SQTIHQWPATLVQPVGSPLSLECTVEGTSNPNLYWYRQAAGRGLQLLFYSVGIGQISSEVPQNLSASRPQDRQFILSSKKLLLSDSGFYLCAWSGPGTSGREQYFGPGTRLTVT.